Listed below are T cell receptor beta chains from one sample, sequenced in a study of CD8 T cells in Susac syndrome. Each CDR3 protein gets one entry after TCRdb re-called the immunoSEQ multiplex PCR reads with MiXCR. The sample lists about 430,000 distinct CDR3 sequences; approximately 85% were seen once. Sequencing was carried out using CD8+ T cells from PBMCs. These receptors came from a human donor with multiple sclerosis. Each CDR3 is given with its conserved first and last residue. Fields, in order: J gene, D gene, clone size, V gene, CDR3 DNA, CDR3 protein. A D gene is named only where the DNA matches it firmly. Size tells how often a clone was seen (once, few, many) or the class of an expanded clone, and some rows leave it out.

TRBJ1-2,TRBD1,.,TRBV20-1,TGCAGTGCTAGAGATTGGGACAGCGAAGCCACTAACTATGGCTACACCTTC,CSARDWDSEATNYGYTF
TRBJ2-1,TRBD1,.,TRBV20-1,TGCAGTGCGCCCGACAGGGGTCGTCCACTCAATGAGCAGTTCTTC,CSAPDRGRPLNEQFF
TRBJ2-1,TRBD2,.,TRBV20-1,TGCAGTGCTAGGCCACTAGCGGGGGGGTGGAATGAGCAGTTCTTC,CSARPLAGGWNEQFF
TRBJ2-1,.,.,TRBV15,TGTGCCACCAGCAGAACTTCTAGCTCCTACAATGAGCAGTTCTTC,CATSRTSSSYNEQFF
TRBJ2-5,.,.,TRBV21-1,TGTGCCAGCAGCACCCCAGCGGGGGAGGGGGAGACCCAGTACTTC,CASSTPAGEGETQYF
TRBJ2-1,TRBD2,.,TRBV27,TGTGCCAGTTCTAGCGGGGGGCACAATGAGCAGTTCTTC,CASSSGGHNEQFF
TRBJ2-1,TRBD1,few,TRBV20-1,TGCAGTGCTAGAAGACAGGGGGCCTATGAGCAGTTCTTC,CSARRQGAYEQFF
TRBJ2-4,.,.,TRBV12-5,TGTGCTAGTGGTTTGTTCGGCCAGTACATTCAGTACTTC,CASGLFGQYIQYF
TRBJ2-1,.,few,TRBV29-1,TGCAGCGTTGGGGACTCCATCTTCTTC,CSVGDSIFF
TRBJ2-1,TRBD2,.,TRBV30,TGTGCCTGGAGTGCAAATAGCGGGAGGGCCTACAATGAGCAGTTCTTC,CAWSANSGRAYNEQFF